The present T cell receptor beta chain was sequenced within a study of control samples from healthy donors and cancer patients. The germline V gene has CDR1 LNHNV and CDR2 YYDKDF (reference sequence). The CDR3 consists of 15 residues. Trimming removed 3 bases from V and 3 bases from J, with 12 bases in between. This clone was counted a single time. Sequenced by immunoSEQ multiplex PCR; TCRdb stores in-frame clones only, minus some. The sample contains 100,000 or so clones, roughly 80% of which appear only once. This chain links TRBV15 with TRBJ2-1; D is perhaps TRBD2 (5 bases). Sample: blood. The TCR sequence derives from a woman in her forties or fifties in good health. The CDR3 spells CATSRLSGNYNEQFF. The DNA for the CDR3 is TGTGCCACCAGCAGGTTATCCGGGAACTACAATGAGCAGTTCTTC.